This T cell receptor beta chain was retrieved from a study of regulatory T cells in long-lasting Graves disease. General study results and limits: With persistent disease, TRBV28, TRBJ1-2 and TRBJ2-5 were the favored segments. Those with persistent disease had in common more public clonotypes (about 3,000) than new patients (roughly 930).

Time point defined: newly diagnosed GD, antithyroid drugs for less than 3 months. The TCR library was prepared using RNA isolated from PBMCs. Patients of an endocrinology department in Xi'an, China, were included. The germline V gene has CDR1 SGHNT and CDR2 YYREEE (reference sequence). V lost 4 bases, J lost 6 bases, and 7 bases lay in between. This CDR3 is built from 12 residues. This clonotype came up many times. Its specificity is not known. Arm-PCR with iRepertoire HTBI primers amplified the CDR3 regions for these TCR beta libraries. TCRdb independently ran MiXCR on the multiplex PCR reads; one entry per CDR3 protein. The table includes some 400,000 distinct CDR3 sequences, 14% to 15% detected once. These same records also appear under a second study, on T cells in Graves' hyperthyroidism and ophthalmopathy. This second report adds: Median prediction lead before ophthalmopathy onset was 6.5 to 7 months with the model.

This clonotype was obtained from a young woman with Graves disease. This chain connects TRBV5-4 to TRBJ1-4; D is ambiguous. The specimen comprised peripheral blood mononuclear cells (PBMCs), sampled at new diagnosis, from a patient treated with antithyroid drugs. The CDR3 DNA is TGTGCCAGCAGCCGGGTGGATGAAAAACTGTTTTTT. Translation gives CASSRVDEKLFF.